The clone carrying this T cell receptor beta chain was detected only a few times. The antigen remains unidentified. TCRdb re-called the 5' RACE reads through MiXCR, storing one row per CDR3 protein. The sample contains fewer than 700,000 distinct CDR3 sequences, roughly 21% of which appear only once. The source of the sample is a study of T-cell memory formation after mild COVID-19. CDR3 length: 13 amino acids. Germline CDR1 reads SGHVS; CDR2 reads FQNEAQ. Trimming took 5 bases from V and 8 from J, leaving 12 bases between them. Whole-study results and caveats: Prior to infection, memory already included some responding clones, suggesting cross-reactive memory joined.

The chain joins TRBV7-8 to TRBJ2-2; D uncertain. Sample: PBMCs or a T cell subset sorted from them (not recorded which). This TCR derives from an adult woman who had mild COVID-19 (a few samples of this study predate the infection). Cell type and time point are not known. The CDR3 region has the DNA TGTGCCAGCAGCCCTGGATTAGCTGGGGAGCTGTTTTTT. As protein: CASSPGLAGELFF. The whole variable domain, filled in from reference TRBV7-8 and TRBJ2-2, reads GAGVSQSPRYKVAKRGQDVALRCDPISGHVSLFWYQQALGQGPEFLTYFQNEAQLDKSGLPSDRFFAERPEGSVSTLKIQRTQQEDSAVYLCASSPGLAGELFFGEGSRLTVL.